This T cell receptor (beta chain) comes out of a study of T-cell reconstitution after alpha-beta-depleted transplantation in children (dated by TCRdb to 2016 to 2017). Looking at the study overall: The study quantitatively tracked T-cell immune reconstitution after TCRalphabeta/CD19-depleted allogeneic hematopoietic cell transplantation in children using TCR repertoire profiling. The study at large found these results: In some patients, the high TCRbeta diversity seen at day 60 was put down to recipient T cells and intrathymic progenitors that had survived conditioning. Over the following months the frequencies of hyperexpanded clones went down, and after one year T-cell counts and TCRbeta diversity were mostly credited to newly produced T cells. About two months after transplant, the apparently early recovery of alphabetaT-cell counts reportedly depended on just several hundred clones that had expanded rapidly and came from non-depleted graft cells.

The meaning of the sample's treatment or condition label: allogeneic hematopoietic cell transplantation with graft depleted of TCRalphabeta T cells and CD19 B cells. The transplant recipients were children given TCRalphabeta/CD19-depleted allogeneic hematopoietic cell grafts. The method was PCR. TCRdb names Illumina HiSeq 2500 as the instrument used. TCR library preparation used molecular barcoding, with unique molecular identifiers applied to normalize quantification of the TCRbeta repertoire. TCRdb ran its own pipeline on the public reads, namely fastp trimming at Q25 and MiXCR clone calling, and kept in-frame beta chains. All rows with the same CDR3 protein become a single entry with the most common DNA and genes. For this sample there are around 600,000 distinct CDR3 sequences; under 30% appear just once. The ten most abundant clones make up roughly 14% of the sample. The CDR1 and CDR2 encoded by the germline V gene are LGHNT and FRNRAP. V gives up 3 bases and J gives up 1 base, and the segment between their germline ends measures 16 bases. Taken from cysteine to phenylalanine, the CDR3 has 17 residues. CDR3 DNA only is kept here, 51 bases in frame from base 1.

In the case of this clonotype: It has no known antigen specificity. No much larger clone exists at a distance of one base, and base qualities are not known.

The sequence links TRBV12-5 to TRBJ1-3; the D segment cannot be called with confidence. The sequences come from PBMCs, mostly from graft donor cells, collected 360 days after TCRalphabeta/CD19-depleted stem cell transplant. The TCR comes from a boy in the first two years of life who had a stem cell transplant for acute myeloid leukemia, so the T cells may come from the graft donor. The CDR3 protein is CASGLSGRALSGNTIYF. The nucleotides are TGTGCTAGTGGTTTAAGCGGCCGGGCGTTATCTGGAAACACCATATATTTT. Outside the CDR3, residues come from the reference TRBV12-5 and TRBJ1-3 proteins, so the full variable domain is: DARVTQTPRHKVTEMGQEVTMRCQPILGHNTVFWYRQTMMQGLELLAYFRNRAPLDDSGMPKDRFSAEMPDATLATLKIQPSEPRDSAVYFCASGLSGRALSGNTIYFGEGSWLTVV.